The 24 T cell receptor beta chains below all came from one sample that was sequenced in a study of cytomegalovirus exposure and HLA in healthy donors. Sequencing was performed with immunoSEQ multiplex PCR; in TCRdb, only in-frame clones are kept and a portion is missing. Among about 140,000 clones listed, just under 85% were seen once. The sample was PBMCs. These receptors came from a woman aged 30 to 39 in good health and CMV-seronegative.

The chain combines TRBV11-2 with TRBJ2-3; D is undetermined. In germline, CDR1 is SGHAT, CDR2 FQNNGV. V was cut by 0 bases and J by 9 bases, with 16 bases left in between. CDR3 length equals 15 residues. The DNA for the CDR3 is TGTGCCAGCAGCTTAGATCCCCTCGCGGTTGGCACGCAGTATTTT. Amino acids: CASSLDPLAVGTQYF.

V gene TRBV7-3 combines with J gene TRBJ2-3; 7 bases map to TRBD2. The germline V gene encodes CDR1 SGHTA and CDR2 FQGTGA. The CDR3 has 14 amino acids. J gave up 3 bases and V 8 bases, and 8 bases lay outside the gene matches. CDR3 loop: CASGEGSATDTQYF. DNA for the CDR3: TGTGCCAGCGGGGAGGGTTCGGCAACAGATACGCAGTATTTT.

The CDR3 coding sequence is TGTGCCAGCAGTTACCGTCCCCGGACAGCTAACACTGAAGCTTTCTTT. Protein sequence: CASSYRPRTANTEAFF. The J gene is TRBJ1-1, the V gene TRBV6-5, with D possibly matching TRBD1 (6 bases). The CDR3 loop spans 16 amino acids. V lost 2 bases to trimming and J lost 2 bases, with 15 bases between them. Germline values: CDR1 MNHEY, CDR2 SVGAGI.

V and J are TRBV18 and TRBJ1-1; 10 nucleotides line up with TRBD1. This CDR3 has 15 residues. Germline V gene data show CDR1 as KGHSH and CDR2 as LQKENI. V was clipped by 3 bases and J by 0 bases; unmatched bases: 1. The CDR3 region has the DNA TGTGCCAGCTCACCGGGACAGGGGATGAACACTGAAGCTTTCTTT. Protein product: CASSPGQGMNTEAFF.

The chain couples TRBV30 to TRBJ1-1, with a weak D call TRBD1 (6 bases). Germline CDR1 GTSNPN, CDR2 SVGIG (reference sequence). The CDR3 is 13 residues long. V was cut by 6 bases and J by 3 bases, with 14 bases left in between. The CDR3 here is CACSRGSDTEAFF. The CDR3, as DNA: TGTGCCTGCAGCAGGGGTTCGGACACTGAAGCTTTCTTT.

The chain is built from TRBV5-6 and TRBJ1-1, with D perhaps matching TRBD1 (6 bases). Trimming stripped 2 bases from V and 3 bases from J, with 20 bases between. The V gene's germline CDR1 is SGHDT and CDR2 YYEEEE. The CDR3 loop spans 17 amino acids. CDR3 in amino acids: CASSFKQGALRDTEAFF. CDR3 sequence (DNA): TGTGCCAGCAGCTTTAAACAGGGTGCCCTGCGGGACACTGAAGCTTTCTTT.

The V gene is TRBV9, the J gene TRBJ1-4, with 7 bases that match TRBD1. V lost 4 bases to trimming and J lost 4 bases; unmatched junction nucleotides: 16. CDR1 SGDLS and CDR2 YYNGEE come from the germline V gene. CDR3 length: 18 amino acids. CDR3: CASSPRGIQGLFNEKLFF. DNA for the CDR3: TGTGCCAGCAGCCCGCGAGGGATACAGGGGCTCTTTAATGAAAAACTGTTTTTT.

The chain carries TRBV5-1 and TRBJ1-1, with D uncertain. Germline V gives CDR1 SGHRS, CDR2 YFSETQ. The CDR3 is 13 amino acids. V was pared by 7 bases and J by 4 bases, with 14 bases between. Here the CDR3 DNA reads TGCGCCAGCGGTAGACGGGATGGCACTGAAGCTTTCTTT. Translation: CASGRRDGTEAFF.

The chain couples TRBV2 to TRBJ2-5; 7 nucleotides line up with TRBD2. This CDR3 is 14 amino acids long. CDR1 and CDR2 from the germline V gene are SNHLY and FYNNEI. V trimming: 6 bases; J trimming: 3 bases; junction bases outside the gene matches: 7. The CDR3 sequence: CASRDPRGEETQYF. The DNA of the CDR3 is TGTGCCAGCAGGGACCCCCGGGGGGAAGAGACCCAGTACTTC.

The chain carries TRBV6-5 and TRBJ2-3, with D maybe TRBD2 (7 bases). The CDR3 covers 15 residues. Germline CDR1 and CDR2: MNHEY and SVGAGI. Trimming left V 4 bases short and J 5 bases short, with 16 bases between. The CDR3 protein is CASSWREGGGDTQYF. The CDR3 coding sequence is TGTGCCAGCAGTTGGCGTGAGGGGGGGGGAGATACGCAGTATTTT.

V usage is TRBV2 and J usage is TRBJ1-1, with 8 bases identical to TRBD1. Germline loops: CDR1 SNHLY, CDR2 FYNNEI. The length of the CDR3 is 14 residues. V trimming: 6 bases; J trimming: 3 bases; junction bases outside the gene matches: 6. DNA for the CDR3: TGTGCCAGCAGAGATGACAGGGGAGACACTGAAGCTTTCTTT. It is translated as CASRDDRGDTEAFF.

The rearrangement uses TRBV30 and TRBJ2-5, with 7 bases lining up with TRBD2. Germline V gene data show CDR1 as GTSNPN and CDR2 as SVGIG (reference sequence). V lost 5 bases to trimming and J lost 0 bases; unmatched junction nucleotides: 9. The CDR3 is made up of 15 amino acids. The CDR3 region is CAWREKGGDQETQYF. As DNA, the CDR3 is TGTGCCTGGCGTGAAAAGGGAGGGGACCAAGAGACCCAGTACTTC.

The chain carries TRBV4-3 and TRBJ2-3, with 12 nucleotides matching TRBD2. Germline CDR1 is LGHNA and CDR2 is YSLEER. V lost 3 bases, J lost 6 bases, and 4 bases stayed unmatched. The CDR3 consists of 15 residues. The CDR3 bases are TGCGCCAGCAGCCACGGTCTAGCGGGGGGGGATACGCAGTATTTT. This translates into CASSHGLAGGDTQYF.

The chain has TRBV11-1 and TRBJ2-7, with 8 bases identical to TRBD1. The CDR3 has 18 amino acids. CDR1 is SGHAT, CDR2 FQDESV, per germline (reference sequence). With 2 bases clipped from V and 3 bases from J, the junction kept 15 bases outside the gene matches. The CDR3 protein is CASSLLGPGQEGLYEQYF. CDR3 DNA sequence: TGTGCCAGCAGCTTATTAGGGCCGGGACAGGAAGGACTCTACGAGCAGTACTTC.

V and J are TRBV28 and TRBJ2-4; perhaps TRBD2 as D (7 bases). This CDR3 is built from 16 residues. The V gene's germline CDR1 is MDHEN and CDR2 SYDVKM. V lost 5 bases and J 1 base, leaving 15 bases between the germline ends. The CDR3 protein is CASSPRGGLAKNIQYF. CDR3 DNA sequence: TGTGCCAGCAGTCCCAGGGGAGGGCTGGCCAAAAACATTCAGTACTTC.

The V and J genes are TRBV27 and TRBJ2-2; D unclear. The V gene lost 7 bases and the J gene lost 3 bases, with 3 bases spanning the gap. CDR3 length: 11 amino acids. In germline, CDR1 is MNHEY, CDR2 SMNVEV (reference sequence). The CDR3 loop reads CASTDTGELFF. As DNA, the CDR3 is TGTGCCAGCACGGACACCGGGGAGCTGTTTTTT.

The chain links TRBV28 to TRBJ2-2; 15 bases agree with TRBD2. The CDR3 contains 17 residues. V shed 5 bases, J shed 5 bases, and the junction held 6 bases outside the gene matches. Germline V gene data show CDR1 as MDHEN and CDR2 as SYDVKM. The CDR3 spells CASSRGLAGGRTGELFF. The CDR3 DNA reads TGTGCCAGCAGTCGGGGACTAGCGGGGGGTCGGACCGGGGAGCTGTTTTTT.

The chain couples TRBV18 to TRBJ2-1; 7 positions match TRBD1. J lost 5 bases, V lost 4 bases, and 8 bases had no gene match. The CDR3 has 15 amino acids. Germline V gene sequence: CDR1 KGHSH, CDR2 LQKENI. The CDR3 sequence is CASSQGQTSHNEQFF. CDR3 DNA: TGTGCCAGCTCACAGGGACAGACTTCCCACAATGAGCAGTTCTTC.

This sequence joins TRBV5-1 and TRBJ2-1; 9 positions match TRBD1. There are 14 residues in the CDR3. V shed 0 bases, J shed 8 bases, and the junction held 3 bases outside the gene matches. Germline V gives CDR1 SGHRS, CDR2 YFSETQ. Written as DNA, the CDR3 is TGCGCCAGCAGCTTGGTACAGGGGGCCTATGAGCAGTTCTTC. It yields the protein CASSLVQGAYEQFF. Supplemented by reference TRBV5-1 and TRBJ2-1, the full variable domain reads KAGVTQTPRYLIKTRGQQVTLSCSPISGHRSVSWYQQTPGQGLQFLFEYFSETQRNKGNFPGRFSGRQFSNSRSEMNVSTLELGDSALYLCASSLVQGAYEQFFGPGTRLTVL.

This clone was observed a single time. This chain connects TRBV5-1 to TRBJ2-5; tentative D call: TRBD1 (6 bases). Germline V lookup: CDR1 SGHRS, CDR2 YFSETQ. Trimming cost V 0 bases and J 4 bases, with 13 bases left between them. This CDR3 is 15 amino acids long. The CDR3: CASSLVPTRGETQYF. The CDR3 DNA reads TGCGCCAGCAGCTTGGTCCCAACCAGGGGAGAGACCCAGTACTTC.

This chain's CDR3 is CASSSSGTGREKLFF. CDR3 sequence (DNA): TGTGCCAGCAGTTCGTCCGGGACAGGGCGCGAAAAACTGTTTTTT. This chain uses TRBV6-6 with TRBJ1-4; 9 nucleotides match TRBD1. V shed 4 bases and J 8 bases; nucleotides not matched to a gene: 8. CDR3 length: 15 amino acids. The germline CDR1 and CDR2 sequences are MNHNY and SVGAGI (reference sequence).

The genes are TRBV6-5 and TRBJ2-7; no firm D call. This CDR3 region has 14 residues. V gave up 6 bases and J gave up 0 bases, with 12 bases separating them. Germline assignment: CDR1 MNHEY and CDR2 SVGAGI. The CDR3 DNA is TGTGCCAGCAGCCCTCGAGTATACTCCTACGAGCAGTACTTC. Translated, it gives CASSPRVYSYEQYF.

The chain joins TRBV28 to TRBJ2-7, with 7 nucleotides matching TRBD1. Germline assignment: CDR1 MDHEN and CDR2 SYDVKM. V was pared by 5 bases and J by 4 bases, with 23 bases of the junction left unmatched. The CDR3 has 19 amino acids. CDR3 nucleotide sequence: TGTGCCAGCAGTCTCCGGTCCGGGACAGCCGTCCGTTCTCCGTACGAGCAGTACTTC. This encodes CASSLRSGTAVRSPYEQYF.

The chain couples TRBV13 to TRBJ2-2; the D gene is possibly TRBD1 (6 bases). Germline-derived CDR1 and CDR2 are PRHDT and FYEKMQ (reference sequence). Trimming cost V 5 bases and J 7 bases, with 17 bases left between them. The CDR3 is made up of 15 amino acids. The CDR3 region has the DNA TGTGCCAGCAGCCTCAACCCAGGGGCGGGCGGGGAGCTGTTTTTT. This sequence encodes CASSLNPGAGGELFF.